The clone carrying this T cell receptor (beta chain) was recorded only once. Its antigen is not identified. This sample stems from a study of PD-1 blockade in mismatch repair-deficient tumors. Study-wide context: Patients had fewer than 15 mismatch repair-deficient cancer types and were previously treated and progressing.

General study results and limits: Rapid post-treatment expansion, then contraction, generally preceding radiologic response, marked tumor-resident clones.

PCR or immunohistochemistry showed mismatch repair deficiency in every enrolled patient. TCRs were sequenced from three patients responding to pembrolizumab. In germline, CDR1 is SGHNT, CDR2 YENEEA. Losses at the gene ends were 3 bases for V and 4 bases for J; bases not matched to a gene: 7. The CDR3 spans 16 residues. Repertoires were generated with immunoSEQ multiplex PCR, while TCRdb's copy carries only in-frame clones and drops some. This sample has 60,000 to 70,000 clones, with approximately 90% found just once. Sequenced material: peripheral blood, taken 52 weeks after starting pembrolizumab. This TCR came from an adult with mismatch repair-deficient cancer. The chain is built from TRBV11-3 and TRBJ2-3; 10 nucleotides match TRBD2. CDR3 coding DNA: TGTGCCAGCAGCTTCCTAGCGGGAGTGATCCCAGATACGCAGTATTTT. Amino acid sequence: CASSFLAGVIPDTQYF.